The 2 T cell receptor beta chains below all came from one sample that was sequenced in a study of blood T cell repertoires in COVID-19 (dated by TCRdb to the early 2020s). Library preparation was by the immunoSEQ multiplex PCR assay. TCRdb took this table from immuneACCESS and kept in-frame rearrangements with V and J called. Such tables lack part of the clones; where checked against another copy, unresolved V genes explain under half of the gap, and the rest is unexplained. Here the sample has around 190,000 clones; around 90% occur a single time. The biggest ten clones account for approximately 10% of the sample. Source material: PBMCs or T cells enriched from blood (not recorded which). These receptors were collected from a man aged 18 to 29 with acute COVID-19.

The chain uses TRBV27 and TRBJ1-1; no reliable D call. V lost 4 bases and J lost 4, with 16 bases in between. The CDR3 totals 15 residues. CDR1 is MNHEY and CDR2 is SMNVEV in the germline V gene (reference sequence). In nucleotides, the CDR3 is TGTGCCAGCAGTTACAATCTCGCCGTCTCCACTGAAGCTTTCTTT. Its translation is CASSYNLAVSTEAFF.

The J gene is TRBJ1-2, the V gene TRBV28; D may be TRBD1 (5 bases). The CDR3 has 16 amino acids. Germline CDR1 MDHEN, CDR2 SYDVKM. The germline V and J ends were trimmed by 1 base and 2 bases, with 14 bases remaining between them. The CDR3 spells CASSLFDWSGNYGYTF. CDR3 nucleotides: TGTGCCAGCAGTTTATTTGATTGGTCAGGGAACTATGGCTACACCTTC.